This T cell receptor (beta chain) was identified during a study of T cells of healthy individuals. Between the trimmed V and J ends, which lost 4 bases and 4 bases, there was a span of 11 bases. The CDR3 covers 13 residues. Germline V gene sequence: CDR1 GTSNPN, CDR2 SVGIG (reference sequence). TCRdb re-called the 5' RACE reads with MiXCR, one entry per CDR3 protein. The top ten clones hold 6.2% of a sample with about 96,000 distinct CDR3 sequences, roughly 15% of them seen once. The genes are TRBV30 and TRBJ2-1; D uncertain. This TCR was recovered from a human donor in good health. The CDR3 bases are TGTGCCTGGAACGTGGGAACTTACAATGAGCAGTTCTTC. It translates to CAWNVGTYNEQFF.